These 28 T cell receptor beta chains share one sample of origin, sequenced in a study of response to subunit inactivated influenza vaccine. TCRdb used MiXCR to reprocess the RT-PCR reads, holding one entry per CDR3 protein. The sample carries 600,000 to 850,000 distinct CDR3 sequences, 13% to 15% recorded once. This material consisted of PBMCs from blood, taken roughly 2 weeks before vaccination. These TCRs come from a man aged 50-59 years who received an inactivated influenza vaccine.

The V and J genes are TRBV20-1 and TRBJ2-1; D is unclear. CDR3 size: 15 residues. Germline loops: CDR1 DFQATT, CDR2 SNEGSKA (reference sequence). With 6 bases removed from V and 0 bases from J, the gap between germline ends came to 15 bases. The CDR3 loop is CSAQIPALSYNEQFF. The DNA of the CDR3 is TGCAGTGCCCAAATCCCTGCCCTCTCCTACAATGAGCAGTTCTTC.

This clonotype turned up a few times. DNA for the CDR3: TGCGCCAGCAGCTTGCTAGGCTCGGCTAGCGGATACACAGATACGCAGTATTTT. Translation: CASSLLGSASGYTDTQYF. The chain links TRBV5-1 to TRBJ2-3; TRBD2 agrees at 7 bases. There are 18 residues in the CDR3. Germline CDR1 and CDR2: SGHRS and YFSETQ. Unmatched junction bases numbered 13, after V lost 1 base and J lost 2 bases.

This rearrangement joins TRBV6-2 or TRBV6-3 to TRBJ1-6; D gene ambiguous. V lost 6 bases and J 9 bases, leaving 15 bases between the germline ends. This CDR3 is built from 14 residues. The germline V gene has CDR1 MNHEY and CDR2 SVGEGT. The CDR3 bases are TGTGCCAGCAGCGACGGGCAGGTTGTTTCACCCCTCCACTTT. Amino acid sequence: CASSDGQVVSPLHF.

This clonotype was recorded at least ten times. The CDR3 loop reads CASSLGLAGLAGVEQFF. CDR3 DNA: TGTGCCAGCAGCTTAGGGCTGGCGGGACTAGCGGGGGTTGAGCAGTTCTTC. The chain is built from TRBV13 and TRBJ2-1, with TRBD2 matching over 14 bases. CDR1 and CDR2 (germline): PRHDT, FYEKMQ (reference sequence). This CDR3 region has 17 residues. V lost 0 bases to trimming and J lost 9 bases; unmatched junction nucleotides: 7.

The rearrangement joins TRBV7-3 to TRBJ2-3, with unresolved D. CDR1 and CDR2 (germline): SGHTA, FQGTGA. Trimming took 4 bases from V and 0 from J, leaving 5 bases between them. The CDR3 consists of 13 residues. In DNA form, the CDR3 reads TGTGCCAGCAGCTCCGCGAGCACAGATACGCAGTATTTT. Amino acids: CASSSASTDTQYF. Full variable domain (missing parts from reference TRBV7-3 and TRBJ2-3): GAGVSQTPSNKVTEKGKYVELRCDPISGHTALYWYRQSLGQGPEFLIYFQGTGAADDSGLPNDRFFAVRPEGSVSTLKIQRTERGDSAVYLCASSSASTDTQYFGPGTRLTVL.

V gene TRBV20-1 combines with J gene TRBJ2-4; the match to TRBD2 covers 9 bases. Unmatched junction bases numbered 10, after V lost 0 bases and J lost 7 bases. The CDR3 sequence is 16 residues long. In germline, CDR1 is DFQATT, CDR2 SNEGSKA (reference sequence). The CDR3 bases are TGCAGTGCTAGAGATCCAAGGCTAGCGGGGCGGAACATTCAGTACTTC. Translated, it gives CSARDPRLAGRNIQYF.

This clonotype has ten or more counts. The chain is built from TRBV20-1 and TRBJ2-2; D is perhaps TRBD1 (6 bases). V lost 6 bases and J lost 4, with 15 bases in between. This CDR3 spans 14 amino acids. The germline V gene has CDR1 DFQATT and CDR2 SNEGSKA (reference sequence). The CDR3 here is CSAPRGVGTGELFF. For the CDR3, the DNA is TGCAGTGCCCCCAGGGGAGTAGGCACCGGGGAGCTGTTTTTT.

The chain joins TRBV7-6 to TRBJ1-2; TRBD1 aligns across 11 bases. Unmatched junction bases numbered 5, after V lost 4 bases and J lost 7 bases. Germline CDR1 reads SGHVS; CDR2 reads FNYEAQ. The CDR3 runs 14 residues. CDR3 DNA: TGTGCCAGCAGCTCGGACAGGGGGCGCGGTGGCTACACCTTC. This encodes CASSSDRGRGGYTF.

This clonotype was counted a few times. The genes are TRBV5-4 and TRBJ2-7, with D perhaps matching TRBD2 (5 bases). With 4 bases removed from V and 9 bases from J, the gap between germline ends came to 20 bases. The V gene's germline CDR1 is SGHNT and CDR2 YYREEE (reference sequence). This CDR3 is 14 amino acids long. CDR3 nucleotide sequence: TGTGCCAGCAGCCCCGGAGGAGATTACAAGGGGCAGTACTTC. Translating it yields CASSPGGDYKGQYF.

This clonotype was counted only a few times. V is TRBV7-2 and J is TRBJ1-4, with TRBD1 matching 8 bases. The CDR3 extends over 15 amino acids. The germline CDR1 and CDR2 sequences are SGHTA and FQGNSA. After removal of 4 bases from V and 8 bases from J, the junction contained 9 bases not matched to a gene. As DNA, the CDR3 is TGTGCCAGCAGCTCGGACAGGGTGGGGAGGGAAAAACTGTTTTTT. It yields the protein CASSSDRVGREKLFF.

Of note for this clonotype: This may arise from a read error, as a much more abundant clone is one base away. The rearrangement joins TRBV28 to TRBJ2-4, with D perhaps TRBD1 or TRBD2 (6 bases each). The CDR3 has 14 amino acids. Germline-derived CDR1 and CDR2 are MDHEN and SYDVKM. The CDR3 sequence is CASSLTGREKIQYF. Written as DNA, the CDR3 is TGTGCCAGCAGTTTAACAGGGCGGGAAAAGATTCAGTACTTC.

This clonotype has ten or more counts. The chain couples TRBV18 to TRBJ1-1; a possible D gene is TRBD1 (6 bases). The CDR3 length is 15 residues. V lost 3 bases, J lost 1 base, and 12 bases lay in between. Germline CDR1 KGHSH, CDR2 LQKENI. The CDR3 is CASSPGHGGNTEAFF. CDR3 nucleotides: TGTGCCAGCTCACCGGGACATGGGGGGAACACTGAAGCTTTCTTT.

This clonotype was detected only a few times. The gene calls are TRBV4-1 and TRBJ2-7; 8 positions match TRBD1. V was pared by 4 bases and J by 5 bases, with 4 bases of the junction left unmatched. The germline V gene encodes CDR1 MGHRA and CDR2 YSYEKL. The CDR3 covers 13 residues. CDR3 residues: CASSRQGADEQYF. The CDR3 DNA sequence: TGCGCCAGCAGCCGGCAGGGGGCCGACGAGCAGTACTTC.

The J gene is TRBJ2-1, the V gene TRBV7-2; 11 bases are a match to TRBD2. The CDR3 is made up of 16 amino acids. Germline loops: CDR1 SGHTA, CDR2 FQGNSA. Trimming cost V 5 bases and J 3 bases; bases outside gene matches: 6. The CDR3 region has the DNA TGTGCCAGCAGCGGGACTAGCGGAAACATCTACAATGAGCAGTTCTTC. Translated, it gives CASSGTSGNIYNEQFF. The full variable domain, rest sourced from reference TRBV7-2 and TRBJ2-1, is GAGVSQSPSNKVTEKGKDVELRCDPISGHTALYWYRQSLGQGLEFLIYFQGNSAPDKSGLPSDRFSAERTGGSVSTLTIQRTQQEDSAVYLCASSGTSGNIYNEQFFGPGTRLTVL.

The chain has TRBV5-1 and TRBJ2-4; D not certain. CDR3 length equals 12 residues. Trimming stripped 0 bases from V and 5 bases from J, with 3 bases between. The V gene's germline CDR1 is SGHRS and CDR2 YFSETQ. The CDR3 bases are TGCGCCAGCAGCTTGGGAGAAAACATTCAGTACTTC. Protein product: CASSLGENIQYF. The full variable domain, rest sourced from reference TRBV5-1 and TRBJ2-4, is KAGVTQTPRYLIKTRGQQVTLSCSPISGHRSVSWYQQTPGQGLQFLFEYFSETQRNKGNFPGRFSGRQFSNSRSEMNVSTLELGDSALYLCASSLGENIQYFGAGTRLSVL.

The V gene is TRBV6-2 or TRBV6-3, the J gene TRBJ2-1; 8 bases align to TRBD2. Trimming cost V 0 bases and J 4 bases; bases outside gene matches: 11. Germline lookup yields CDR1 MNHEY and CDR2 SVGEGT. The CDR3 length is 18 residues. The CDR3 DNA reads as TGTGCCAGCAGTTACTCGGGTATTACGGGGGGGCCGTACAATGAGCAGTTCTTC. It is translated as CASSYSGITGGPYNEQFF.

V gene TRBV30 combines with J gene TRBJ2-2; no clear D gene. The CDR3 covers 14 residues. V lost 2 bases and J lost 3, with 10 bases in between. CDR1 GTSNPN and CDR2 SVGIG come from the germline V gene (reference sequence). The CDR3 DNA is TGTGCCTGGAGTTTGACACGAGACACCGGGGAGCTGTTTTTT. It translates to CAWSLTRDTGELFF.

CDR3: CASAPGQGEETQYF. CDR3 in DNA: TGTGCCAGCGCCCCAGGACAGGGGGAGGAGACCCAGTACTTC. This chain joins TRBV13 and TRBJ2-5; 10 nucleotides line up with TRBD1. The CDR3 extends over 14 amino acids. CDR1 and CDR2 (germline): PRHDT, FYEKMQ (reference sequence). With 8 bases clipped from V and 5 bases from J, the junction kept 8 bases outside the gene matches.

This clonotype was observed a few times. CDR3 sequence reads: CSVRETETQYF. The CDR3 DNA is TGCAGCGTCAGAGAGACAGAGACCCAGTACTTC. V usage is TRBV29-1 and J usage is TRBJ2-5; D is ambiguous. The CDR3 sequence is 11 residues long. The V end lost 6 bases, the J end lost 4 bases, and 9 bases lay between the germline ends. Germline values: CDR1 SQVTM, CDR2 ANQGSEA.

This clonotype was recorded a few times. The rearrangement links TRBV12-3 or TRBV12-4 to TRBJ2-7; possible D gene TRBD1, 5 bases. Trimming left V 7 bases short and J 3 bases short, with 10 bases between. This CDR3 is built from 12 residues. The CDR3: CASKGSLYEQYF. CDR3 coding DNA: TGTGCCAGCAAGGGGTCCCTCTACGAGCAGTACTTC.

This clonotype appeared a few times. V gene TRBV5-1 combines with J gene TRBJ1-2; possibly TRBD1 for D (6 bases). Trimming cost V 4 bases and J 7 bases, with 17 bases left between them. The CDR3 has 14 amino acids. Germline V lookup: CDR1 SGHRS, CDR2 YFSETQ. The CDR3 bases are TGCGCCAGCAGCCAGGGGTGGGGGAGAGCTGGCTACACCTTC. Translation: CASSQGWGRAGYTF.

V and J are TRBV4-3 and TRBJ2-2; D may match TRBD1 or TRBD2 (5 bases each). This CDR3 has 16 residues. V was clipped by 1 base and J by 6 bases, with 15 bases between them. The germline CDR1 and CDR2 sequences are LGHNA and YSLEER. CDR3 bases: TGCGCCAGCAGCCAAGCCGGGACCTCACCCCCCGGGGAGCTGTTTTTT. Translated: CASSQAGTSPPGELFF.

The chain is built from TRBV7-9 and TRBJ2-1; 10 nucleotides align to TRBD2. The CDR3 length is 16 residues. Germline trimming cut 5 bases from V and 2 bases from J; bases unmatched to any gene: 6. CDR1 is SEHNR, CDR2 FQNEAQ, per germline (reference sequence). The CDR3 bases are TGTGCCAGCAGCCCTGGGACTAGCGTCACCTACAATGAGCAGTTCTTC. This encodes CASSPGTSVTYNEQFF. The variable domain in full, completed from reference TRBV7-9 and TRBJ2-1, reads DTGVSQNPRHKITKRGQNVTFRCDPISEHNRLYWYRQTLGQGPEFLTYFQNEAQLEKSRLLSDRFSAERPKGSFSTLEIQRTEQGDSAMYLCASSPGTSVTYNEQFFGPGTRLTVL.

The CDR3 spells CASRESNEQFF. CDR3 in DNA: TGTGCCAGCAGAGAGAGTAATGAGCAGTTCTTC. V gene TRBV7-2 combines with J gene TRBJ2-1; D not resolved. CDR3 length: 11 residues. Germline loops: CDR1 SGHTA, CDR2 FQGNSA. With 6 bases removed from V and 7 bases from J, the gap between germline ends came to 7 bases. Looking up the rest from reference TRBV7-2 and TRBJ2-1 gives the full variable domain: GAGVSQSPSNKVTEKGKDVELRCDPISGHTALYWYRQSLGQGLEFLIYFQGNSAPDKSGLPSDRFSAERTGGSVSTLTIQRTQQEDSAVYLCASRESNEQFFGPGTRLTVL.

The V and J genes are TRBV5-1 and TRBJ2-1, with TRBD2 matching over 9 bases. The CDR3 loop spans 16 amino acids. Germline V gene data show CDR1 as SGHRS and CDR2 as YFSETQ. After removal of 2 bases from V and 9 bases from J, the junction contained 12 bases not matched to a gene. Here the CDR3 DNA reads TGCGCCAGCAGCTTACTCACGGCGGGGGGGTCTGGTGAGCAGTTCTTC. Protein product: CASSLLTAGGSGEQFF.

The rearrangement joins TRBV6-2 or TRBV6-3 to TRBJ2-1; 9 bases line up with TRBD1. V gave up 2 bases and J gave up 4 bases; unmatched junction bases: 6. The CDR3 extends over 16 amino acids. Germline CDR1 is MNHEY and CDR2 is SVGEGT. CDR3 residues: CASSYPTGGLYNEQFF. The CDR3 nucleotides are TGTGCCAGCAGTTACCCAACAGGGGGCCTATACAATGAGCAGTTCTTC.

The V call is TRBV5-5, the J call TRBJ2-5; D possibly corresponds to TRBD2 (5 bases). Germline CDR1 and CDR2: SGHKS and YYEKEE (reference sequence). V lost 5 bases and J 5 bases, leaving 19 bases between the germline ends. CDR3 length: 15 amino acids. The CDR3 is CASRKEPDSRETQYF. The CDR3 coding sequence is TGTGCCAGCAGAAAAGAACCGGACTCTAGGGAGACCCAGTACTTC.

This clonotype was picked up a small number of times. The gene calls are TRBV6-2 or TRBV6-3 and TRBJ2-1, with a weak D call TRBD1 (6 bases). The V end was cut by 6 bases, the J end by 3 bases, with 15 bases between. Germline V CDR1 and CDR2: MNHEY, SVGEGT. This CDR3 contains 15 residues. The CDR3 DNA sequence: TGTGCCAGCAGAAGGGAACAGGGTGGCTACAATGAGCAGTTCTTC. Amino acid sequence: CASRREQGGYNEQFF.